The present TCR beta chain was sequenced within a study of T cell changes during pregnancy in multiple sclerosis. The CDR3 sequence is 14 residues long. Trimming shortened V by 4 bases and J by 2 bases, and 8 bases separated the two germline ends. The V gene's germline CDR1 is ENHRY and CDR2 SYGVKD. The method was immunoSEQ multiplex PCR; TCRdb's version includes in-frame clones alone and lacks a portion of them. The sample carries approximately 25,000 clones, approximately 90% recorded once. This clone has just a few counts. The receptor's source is a female donor in good health, enrolled as a control in a pregnancy study. This material consisted of CD4+ T cells from peripheral blood mononuclear cells, taken in the first trimester of pregnancy. The chain links TRBV10-3 to TRBJ2-2; possible D gene TRBD2, 6 bases. CDR3 sequence: CAISVGSNTGELFF. The CDR3 DNA reads as TGTGCCATCAGTGTCGGGAGTAACACCGGGGAGCTGTTTTTT.